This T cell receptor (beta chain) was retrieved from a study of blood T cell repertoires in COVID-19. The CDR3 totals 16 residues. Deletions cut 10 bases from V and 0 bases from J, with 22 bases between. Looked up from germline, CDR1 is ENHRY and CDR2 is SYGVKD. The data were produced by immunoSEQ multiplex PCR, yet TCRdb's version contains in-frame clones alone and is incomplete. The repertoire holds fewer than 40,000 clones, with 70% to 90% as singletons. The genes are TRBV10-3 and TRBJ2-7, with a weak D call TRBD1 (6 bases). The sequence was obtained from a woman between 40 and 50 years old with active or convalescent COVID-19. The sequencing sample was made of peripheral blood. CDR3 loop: CATTIHRVPSSYEQYF. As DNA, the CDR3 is TGTGCCACTACAATTCACAGGGTGCCGAGCTCCTACGAGCAGTACTTC.